The clone carrying this TCR beta chain was detected many times. This sample's time point: blood at routine non-recurrence follow-up after resection. The data were taken from a study of spatial heterogeneity in lung cancer. Via MiXCR, TCRdb re-called the 5' RACE reads, giving one row per CDR3 protein. This table holds around 40,000 distinct CDR3 sequences, roughly 8% found once. This CDR3 has 12 amino acids. Germline V gives CDR1 SNHLY, CDR2 FYNNEI. V was trimmed by 3 bases and J by 14 bases, leaving 14 bases between them. The TCR sequence derives from a male donor with early-stage non-small cell lung cancer. This chain uses TRBV2 with TRBJ2-1; TRBD1 is a possible D gene (6 bases). Material: PBMCs, obtained at follow-up. This CDR3 reads CASSDPDSSEFF. The CDR3 DNA reads as TGTGCCAGCAGTGATCCGGACAGCTCGGAGTTCTTC.